A single sample gave rise to the 25 T cell receptor beta chains below, sequenced in a study of neurological immune-mediated disorders. TCRdb reprocessed the 5' RACE reads with MiXCR, giving one entry per CDR3 protein. Counted here are 45,000 or so distinct CDR3 sequences, roughly 3.2% occurring once; the ten biggest clones make up roughly 15%. The sample comprised PBMCs. Every receptor here comes from a woman between 50 and 59 years old with multiple sclerosis.

At least ten counts were recorded for this clonotype. The V gene is TRBV12-3 or TRBV12-4, the J gene TRBJ2-1; 11 positions agree with TRBD2. The trim removed 3 bases at V and 4 bases at J, leaving 2 bases unmatched. The CDR3 extends over 15 amino acids. CDR3 in amino acids: CASSLLAGGYNEQFF. CDR3 bases: TGTGCCAGCAGTTTGCTAGCGGGAGGATACAATGAGCAGTTCTTC.

This clonotype has ten or more counts. This sequence joins TRBV20-1 and TRBJ1-2; TRBD1 agrees at 8 bases. The junction had 5 bases not matched to a gene; V was cut back by 3 bases and J by 2 bases. The length of the CDR3 is 14 residues. Per the germline V gene, CDR1 is DFQATT and CDR2 is SNEGSKA (reference sequence). The CDR3 loop reads CSASDRTGNYGYTF. The DNA of the CDR3 is TGCAGTGCTAGTGACCGGACAGGGAACTATGGCTACACCTTC.

The chain is built from TRBV27 and TRBJ2-1; 7 nucleotides match TRBD2. CDR1 MNHEY and CDR2 SMNVEV come from the germline V gene (reference sequence). The CDR3 consists of 14 residues. V gave up 6 bases and J gave up 5 bases; unmatched junction bases: 7. The CDR3 sequence: CASSFRLADNEQFF. In nucleotides, the CDR3 is TGTGCCAGCAGCTTCCGACTAGCAGACAATGAGCAGTTCTTC.

This clonotype was counted ten times or more. The gene calls are TRBV4-1 and TRBJ2-5; 11 nucleotides line up with TRBD2. The CDR3 runs 19 residues. J gave up 2 bases and V 2 bases, and 13 bases lay outside the gene matches. Germline CDR1 is MGHRA and CDR2 is YSYEKL. The chain's CDR3 is CASSQRSLAGGLRQETQYF. CDR3 coding DNA: TGCGCCAGCAGCCAAAGGTCTCTAGCGGGGGGCCTCCGACAAGAGACCCAGTACTTC.

By share of the sample, this clonotype is medium-sized. The chain joins TRBV28 to TRBJ2-3; TRBD1 might be the D (5 bases). V was cut by 3 bases and J by 3 bases, with 10 bases left in between. The germline V gene encodes CDR1 MDHEN and CDR2 SYDVKM. The CDR3 covers 14 residues. The CDR3 nucleotides are TGTGCCAGCAGTTTCCTTCAGGGTACAGATACGCAGTATTTT. As protein: CASSFLQGTDTQYF. Drawing the rest from reference TRBV28 and TRBJ2-3, the complete variable domain is DVKVTQSSRYLVKRTGEKVFLECVQDMDHENMFWYRQDPGLGLRLIYFSYDVKMKEKGDIPEGYSVSREKKERFSLILESASTNQTSMYLCASSFLQGTDTQYFGPGTRLTVL.

This clonotype came up many times. A much larger clone lies one base from this, so it may be a read error. This likely comes from a read error, as the CDR3 has no conserved phenylalanine or tryptophan at its end. This chain joins TRBV5-1 and TRBJ1-6, with 7 bases aligning to TRBD1. This CDR3 contains 15 residues. The trim removed 2 bases at V and 7 bases at J, leaving 6 bases unmatched. Germline lookup yields CDR1 SGHRS and CDR2 YFSETQ. The CDR3 loop is CASSLSGQLNSPLHC. In DNA form, the CDR3 reads TGCGCCAGCAGCTTATCGGGACAGCTAAATTCACCCCTCCACTGT.

This clonotype was found many times. This sequence joins TRBV20-1 and TRBJ2-3; D unresolved. Germline values: CDR1 DFQATT, CDR2 SNEGSKA (reference sequence). V gave up 5 bases and J gave up 2 bases, with 11 bases separating them. This CDR3 has 13 amino acids. CDR3 in amino acids: CSADDTTTDTQYF. The CDR3 nucleotides are TGCAGTGCTGACGACACCACCACAGATACGCAGTATTTT.

This clonotype appeared many times. This rearrangement joins TRBV7-9 to TRBJ2-3, with 8 bases aligning to TRBD1. This CDR3 is built from 14 residues. Germline V gives CDR1 SEHNR, CDR2 FQNEAQ (reference sequence). The trim removed 3 bases at V and 5 bases at J, leaving 4 bases unmatched. CDR3: CASSFRGLGDTQYF. CDR3 coding DNA: TGTGCCAGCAGCTTCAGGGGGCTGGGAGATACGCAGTATTTT.

This clonotype was observed many times. This chain joins TRBV5-1 and TRBJ2-5, with TRBD1 as a possible D gene (6 bases). V was clipped by 0 bases and J by 3 bases, with 12 bases between them. The CDR3 runs 15 residues. Germline CDR1 and CDR2: SGHRS and YFSETQ. The CDR3 loop is CASSLGWSGEETQYF. CDR3 bases: TGCGCCAGCAGCTTGGGTTGGTCAGGGGAAGAGACCCAGTACTTC.

This clonotype has ten or more counts. V usage is TRBV28 and J usage is TRBJ2-1; D is tentatively TRBD1 or TRBD2 (5 bases each). The CDR3 extends over 16 amino acids. Trimming took off 8 bases at V and 3 bases at J, with 20 bases between the two ends. From germline, CDR1 is MDHEN and CDR2 SYDVKM. CDR3 nucleotide sequence: TGTGCCAGCCTACCTGGGGGTTCAGGAGTCTACAATGAGCAGTTCTTC. Protein: CASLPGGSGVYNEQFF.

The chain joins TRBV5-8 to TRBJ1-5, with D perhaps matching TRBD1 (5 bases). The CDR3 is 16 amino acids. Trimming stripped 0 bases from V and 3 bases from J, with 13 bases between. Germline CDR1 reads SGHTS; CDR2 reads YDEGEE. This CDR3 reads CASSLVGQGDNQPQHF. CDR3 nucleotides: TGTGCCAGCAGCTTGGTGGGTCAGGGTGACAATCAGCCCCAGCATTTT.

This clonotype has a handful of counts. A read error is possible here, since a much larger clone lies one base away. V and J are TRBV20-1 and TRBJ2-2; 8 nucleotides align to TRBD1. CDR3 length equals 12 residues. Germline CDR1 and CDR2: DFQATT and SNEGSKA (reference sequence). As DNA, the CDR3 is TGCAGTACTCCAGGGGGCGACGGGGCGCTGTTTTTT. It specifies CSTPGGDGALFF.

The sample holds many counts of this clonotype. The V call is TRBV5-1, the J call TRBJ2-7, with a tentative D call TRBD1 (6 bases). Per germline, CDR1 SGHRS and CDR2 YFSETQ. Trimming shortened V by 4 bases and J by 4 bases, and 12 bases separated the two germline ends. The length of the CDR3 is 13 residues. CDR3 region: CASSEQTGYEQYV. CDR3 sequence (DNA): TGCGCCAGCAGCGAACAGACAGGATACGAGCAGTACGTC.

This clonotype was observed many times. The chain joins TRBV7-2 to TRBJ1-2; tentative D call: TRBD1 (5 bases). The CDR3 has 14 residues. The V gene's germline CDR1 is SGHTA and CDR2 FQGNSA. V was shortened by 2 bases and J by 3 bases, with 10 bases between the two germline ends. The CDR3 nucleotides are TGTGCCAGCAGCTTATGGGGGAATGACTATGGCTACACCTTC. Amino acid sequence: CASSLWGNDYGYTF.

This clonotype was observed a few times. A much bigger clone sits one base away, suggesting this may be a read error. The J gene is TRBJ1-2, the V gene TRBV18; D may be TRBD1 (6 bases). The CDR3 loop spans 13 amino acids. Germline V lookup: CDR1 KGHSH, CDR2 LQKENI. The V and J ends lost 2 bases and 8 bases respectively, with 12 bases between them. CDR3 protein: CASSPKGQFGYTF. DNA of the CDR3: TGTGCCAGCTCACCAAAAGGACAGTTCGGCTACACCTTC.

This clonotype occurred many times. The chain couples TRBV5-1 to TRBJ1-5; tentatively, D is TRBD1 (6 bases). Germline-derived CDR1 and CDR2 are SGHRS and YFSETQ. V lost 2 bases to trimming and J lost 0 bases, with 21 bases between them. This CDR3 has 19 residues. The CDR3 here is CASSLRWQGRLYSNQPQHF. In DNA form, the CDR3 reads TGCGCCAGCAGCTTAAGGTGGCAGGGGCGACTCTATAGCAATCAGCCCCAGCATTTT.

In its sample, this clonotype was seen many times. The chain is built from TRBV7-2 and TRBJ1-2, with 9 nucleotides matching TRBD1. CDR3 size: 15 residues. J gave up 4 bases and V 4 bases, and 7 bases lay outside the gene matches. Germline CDR1 is SGHTA and CDR2 is FQGNSA. The CDR3 region is CASSSRTGDIYGYTF. Here the CDR3 DNA reads TGTGCCAGCAGCTCCCGGACAGGGGATATCTATGGCTACACCTTC.

This clonotype was detected ten times or more. The chain is built from TRBV6-5 and TRBJ1-5; D is possibly TRBD1 (5 bases). The CDR3 length is 14 residues. Trimming shortened V by 5 bases and J by 1 base, and 9 bases separated the two germline ends. Germline V gene data show CDR1 as MNHEY and CDR2 as SVGAGI. Here the CDR3 DNA reads TGTGCCAGCAGTGACGCAGGGAGCAATCAGCCCCAGCATTTT. It is translated as CASSDAGSNQPQHF.

This chain links TRBV5-4 with TRBJ2-1, with D possibly TRBD2 on 5 matching bases. This CDR3 is 15 amino acids long. V gave up 0 bases and J gave up 0 bases, with 7 bases separating them. Germline CDR1 is SGHNT and CDR2 is YYREEE (reference sequence). CDR3 loop: CASSLAGVSYNEQFF. Written as DNA, the CDR3 is TGTGCCAGCAGCTTGGCCGGGGTCTCCTACAATGAGCAGTTCTTC.

This clonotype has at least ten counts. V usage is TRBV3-1 and J usage is TRBJ2-2, with 8 bases matching TRBD2. This CDR3 spans 15 amino acids. Germline trimming cut 4 bases from V and 6 bases from J; bases unmatched to any gene: 7. The germline gives CDR1 LGHDT, CDR2 YNNKEL (reference sequence). CDR3 nucleotides: TGTGCCAGCAGCCGCCCGGGACTAGGGGCCGGGGAGCTGTTTTTT. This codes for CASSRPGLGAGELFF.

At least ten counts were recorded for this clonotype. The chain joins TRBV5-4 to TRBJ1-1; weak D call: TRBD1 (5 bases). The CDR3 runs 13 residues. Between the trimmed V and J ends, which lost 1 base and 4 bases, there was a span of 8 bases. Germline V lookup: CDR1 SGHNT, CDR2 YYREEE (reference sequence). This chain's CDR3 is CASSLWGITEAFF. Here the CDR3 DNA reads TGTGCCAGCAGCTTGTGGGGGATCACTGAAGCTTTCTTT.

This clonotype occurred many times. This sequence joins TRBV11-2 and TRBJ1-3, with D maybe TRBD1 (6 bases). Germline lookup yields CDR1 SGHAT and CDR2 FQNNGV. The germline V and J ends were trimmed by 5 bases and 3 bases, with 17 bases remaining between them. CDR3 length: 16 amino acids. CDR3 in DNA: TGTGCCAGCAGCCGGAGGGGGGACCGGGATGGAAACACCATATATTTT. It codes for CASSRRGDRDGNTIYF. Based on the CDR3 plus reference TRBV11-2 and TRBJ1-3, the full variable domain is EAGVAQSPRYKIIEKRQSVAFWCNPISGHATLYWYQQILGQGPKLLIQFQNNGVVDDSQLPKDRFSAERLKGVDSTLKIQPAKLEDSAVYLCASSRRGDRDGNTIYFGEGSWLTVV.

This clonotype was detected many times. The chain joins TRBV4-1 to TRBJ2-2, with D possibly being TRBD1 or TRBD2 (5 bases each). CDR1 is MGHRA and CDR2 is YSYEKL in the germline V gene. Trimming stripped 4 bases from V and 0 bases from J, with 15 bases between. This CDR3 comprises 17 residues. CDR3 amino acids: CASSRGLGAANTGELFF. In DNA form, the CDR3 reads TGCGCCAGCAGCCGCGGCCTCGGGGCGGCGAACACCGGGGAGCTGTTTTTT.

The sample holds many counts of this clonotype. This chain connects TRBV20-1 to TRBJ1-2; D remains unclear. The CDR3 runs to 16 residues. Germline-derived CDR1 and CDR2 are DFQATT and SNEGSKA (reference sequence). V was shortened by 1 base and J by 3 bases, with 18 bases between the two germline ends. CDR3 nucleotide sequence: TGCAGTGCTAGAGGCCGGGGAAGGGATGGGGACTATGGCTACACCTTC. Encoded protein: CSARGRGRDGDYGYTF.

A note on this clonotype: This may be a read error: a much more frequent sequence differs by one nucleotide. The chain combines TRBV20-1 with TRBJ1-2; D unclear. Per germline, CDR1 DFQATT and CDR2 SNEGSKA (reference sequence). Trimming left V 0 bases short and J 7 bases short, with 9 bases between. CDR3 length: 12 residues. The CDR3 protein is CSARDHRGGYTF. CDR3 nucleotide sequence: TGCAGTGCTAGAGATCACCGGGGTGGCTACACCTTC.